The clone carrying this TCR beta chain was recorded many times. Its antigen is not identified. The CDR3 contains 17 residues. Trimming took 5 bases from V and 2 from J; bases not matched to a gene: 14. Germline V lookup: CDR1 SGHVS, CDR2 FQNEAQ. This record comes from a study of naive and memory T cell subsets. Whole-study results and caveats: Activation and differentiation may alter RNA-based TCR counts. Diversity fell and Gini index rose from naive through CM, EM, EMRA.

Two oligonucleotides, mixed equimolar, formed the beta constant-region primer covering TRBC1 and TRBC2. TCRdb ran MiXCR on the UMI-ligation and nested PCR reads and lists one entry per CDR3 protein. The table lists under 35,000 distinct CDR3 sequences, approximately 11% of them singletons. Alpha and beta libraries were amplified separately from the second PCR onward. Cells stained for CD3, CD4, CD8, CD45RA and CD27 were sorted into four subsets. This sequence was found in a human donor in good health. The gene calls are TRBV7-8 and TRBJ2-7, with TRBD1 matching over 8 bases. The sample taken for sequencing was effector memory CD4+ T cells from blood. Subset reported: effector memory, CD45RA- CD27-. Written as DNA, the CDR3 is TGTGCCAGCAGCGCTGTTAGATTAGGACAGGGAACCTACGAGCAGTACTTC. Translating gives CASSAVRLGQGTYEQYF.